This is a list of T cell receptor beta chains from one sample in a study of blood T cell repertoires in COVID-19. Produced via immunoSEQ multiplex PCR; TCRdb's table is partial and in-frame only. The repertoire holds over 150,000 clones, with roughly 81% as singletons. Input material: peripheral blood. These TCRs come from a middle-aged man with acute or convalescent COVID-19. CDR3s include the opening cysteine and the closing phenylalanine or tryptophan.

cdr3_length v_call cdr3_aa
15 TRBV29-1 CSVELTAGENYGYTF
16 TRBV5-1 CASSLGTLAGGDGYTF
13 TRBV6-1 CASSEHRDYGYTF
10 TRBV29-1 CSVERTDYTF
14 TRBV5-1 CASSFGTEYNEQFF
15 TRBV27 CASSSSGTMFYEQYF
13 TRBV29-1 CSMRGGKGDGYTF
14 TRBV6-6 CASSVTGWGTEAFF
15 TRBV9 CASSVEGISNQPQHF
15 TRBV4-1 CASSHTGDANYGYTF
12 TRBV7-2 CASSTGNTEAFF
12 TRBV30 CAWSRDFYEQYF
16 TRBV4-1 CASSRRISGTEAEQYF
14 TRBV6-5 CASSFNGGAYEQYF
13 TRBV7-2 CASSLFDGGEAFF
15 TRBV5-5 CASSLGQALNQPQHF
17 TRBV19 CASSPRAQGISGNTIYF
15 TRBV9 CASSSQGSSGNTIYF
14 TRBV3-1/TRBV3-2 CASSPQGRDYGYTF
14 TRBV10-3 CAISRTDMNTEAFF
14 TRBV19 CASSRRQANYGYTF
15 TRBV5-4 CASSFWSSYNSPLHF
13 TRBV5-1 CASSEAGEYGYTF
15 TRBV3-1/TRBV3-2 CASSRSRSQGNTIYF
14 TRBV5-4 CASSLGLAGSPLHF
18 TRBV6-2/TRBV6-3 CASSYSGAGRKNNQPQHF
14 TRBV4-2 CASSQDLAQSEQYF
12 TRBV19 CARDSWNTEAFF
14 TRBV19 CASSTRDRPNEQFF
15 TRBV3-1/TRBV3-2 CASSQGTSGGGTQYF
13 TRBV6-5 CASSGMENTEAFF
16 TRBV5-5 CASSRIGVPSTDTQYF
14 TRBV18 CASSPDRGISGYTF
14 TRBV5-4 CASSPTGQPVGYTF
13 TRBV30 CAWSEQGNQPQHF
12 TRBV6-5 CASSPTRGGYTF
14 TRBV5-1 CASRLGGVNTEAFF
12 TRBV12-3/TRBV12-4 CASSYLSQPQHF
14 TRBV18 CASSPLESNYGYTF
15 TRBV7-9 CASSASGGVPGELFF
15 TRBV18 CASSLWTESGNTIYF
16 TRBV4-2 CASSQEPQGGYEKLFF
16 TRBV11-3 CASSPGTSGSTDTQYF
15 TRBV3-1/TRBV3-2 CASSQRTGTNEKLFF
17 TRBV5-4 CASSLWGGLPSYNEQFF
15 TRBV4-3 CASSQDTGGAYEQYF
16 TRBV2 CASSEGHNAHAGELFF
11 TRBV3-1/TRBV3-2 CASSQESEQYF